This entry lists 17 T cell receptor beta chains sequenced from one sample in a study of CXCR3-negative and CXCR3-positive naive CD8 T cells. Notes on the study in general: Naive CXCR3-positive cells had TRB CDR3s more hydrophobic than those of CXCR3-negative naive cells.

Which antigens these TCRs recognize remains unknown. In preparing the TRB cDNA libraries, 5' RACE with UMI labels was used. Reanalyzing the 5' RACE reads, TCRdb keeps one entry per CDR3 protein, without DNA. The sample spans 150,000 to 170,000 distinct CDR3 sequences; the ten largest clones claim nearly 0.5%. The sample comprised naive CXCR3+ CD8+ T cells from blood. The subset denotes: CD45RO-CCR7+CD27+CD95- naive CD8+ T cells expressing CXCR3 (TNR3+). The receptors come from a human donor in good health. Some clones in this sample may be carry-over from other donors' samples.

The V and J genes are TRBV6-5 and TRBJ2-7; the D call of TRBD1 rests on TCRdb alone, since no DNA is present to check it. There are 14 residues in the CDR3. Germline loops: CDR1 MNHEY, CDR2 SVGAGI. The CDR3 sequence is CASNDRVGSYEQYF.

The chain recombines TRBV24-1 with TRBJ2-1. CDR1 and CDR2 (germline): KGHDR, SFDVKD. The length of the CDR3 is 13 residues. CDR3 sequence: CATSDTNSHEQFF.

The chain links TRBV7-9 to TRBJ2-7; TCRdb reports TRBD2, a call that lacks DNA to check it against. Germline V gene sequence: CDR1 SEHNR, CDR2 FQNEAQ (reference sequence). CDR3 length equals 14 residues. The CDR3 region is CASSFTGTSYEQYF. Supplemented by reference TRBV7-9 and TRBJ2-7, the full variable domain reads DTGVSQNPRHKITKRGQNVTFRCDPISEHNRLYWYRQTLGQGPEFLTYFQNEAQLEKSRLLSDRFSAERPKGSFSTLEIQRTEQGDSAMYLCASSFTGTSYEQYFGPGTRLTVT.

J is TRBJ2-7 and V is TRBV4-1; TCRdb designates TRBD1, a call that cannot be tested without DNA. The germline V gene has CDR1 MGHRA and CDR2 YSYEKL. The CDR3 spans 16 residues. The CDR3 is CASSQTGTGSSYEQYF.

The chain has TRBV5-6 and TRBJ1-5; TCRdb reports TRBD1, a call that lacks DNA to check it against. Germline CDR1 SGHDT, CDR2 YYEEEE. The CDR3 runs 12 residues. This chain's CDR3 is CASSTWGMPQHF.

The V and J genes are TRBV5-1 and TRBJ2-7; the TCRdb call, TRBD1, lacks DNA for checking. The V gene's germline CDR1 is SGHRS and CDR2 YFSETQ. The CDR3 runs to 18 residues. The CDR3 sequence: CASTPGSGTGGALDEQYF.

V is TRBV4-1 and J is TRBJ2-2; the TCRdb D gene call, TRBD1, has no DNA to confirm it. This CDR3 contains 15 residues. Germline V CDR1 and CDR2: MGHRA, YSYEKL. This chain's CDR3 is CASSQRDPNTGELFF.

The chain carries TRBV7-9 and TRBJ1-4; lacking DNA, the TRBD1 call made by TCRdb goes unchecked. The germline CDR1 and CDR2 sequences are SEHNR and FQNEAQ (reference sequence). This CDR3 contains 15 residues. The CDR3 protein is CASSHTGNANEKLFF.

V and J are TRBV7-3 and TRBJ2-2; checking the TCRdb D call of TRBD1 is not possible without DNA. In germline, CDR1 is SGHTA, CDR2 FQGTGA. The length of the CDR3 is 16 residues. The chain's CDR3 is CDSSRTRTGDTGELFF.

This sequence joins TRBV5-1 and TRBJ1-1. The CDR3 has 13 amino acids. Per germline, CDR1 SGHRS and CDR2 YFSETQ. The CDR3 spells CASSLGGFTEAFF.

The V call is TRBV28, the J call TRBJ2-5; TCRdb's D gene call, TRBD1, goes unchecked for lack of DNA. This CDR3 comprises 13 residues. From germline, CDR1 is MDHEN and CDR2 SYDVKM. CDR3 in amino acids: CASSTRELETQYF.

The chain carries TRBV4-3 and TRBJ1-6. CDR3 length: 17 amino acids. The germline CDR1 and CDR2 sequences are LGHNA and YSLEER. This CDR3 is CASSLDSKPYYNSPLHF.

The chain has TRBV5-5 and TRBJ1-6; with no DNA, the TCRdb D assignment of TRBD1 cannot be verified. Germline V gene sequence: CDR1 SGHKS, CDR2 YYEKEE (reference sequence). The CDR3 length is 15 residues. The CDR3 loop is CASSWIGTANSPLHF.

The rearrangement joins TRBV20-1 to TRBJ2-7; TCRdb designates TRBD1, a call that cannot be tested without DNA. The CDR3 is 13 amino acids. CDR1 DFQATT and CDR2 SNEGSKA come from the germline V gene (reference sequence). The CDR3 spells CSARRDRLYEQYF.

CDR3 region: CATGTGWSYNEQFF. The chain joins TRBV27 to TRBJ2-1; TCRdb outputs TRBD1, but without DNA this stays unchecked. The CDR3 loop spans 14 amino acids. The germline gives CDR1 MNHEY, CDR2 SMNVEV (reference sequence).

J is TRBJ2-2 and V is TRBV12-3 or TRBV12-4; TCRdb reports TRBD1, a call that lacks DNA to check it against. There are 20 residues in the CDR3. This CDR3 is CASSSSLRTGEDRDTGELFF.

The V gene is TRBV13, the J gene TRBJ2-1; TCRdb picks TRBD1, but there is no DNA to check that call. This CDR3 is 17 amino acids long. Germline CDR1 and CDR2: PRHDT and FYEKMQ (reference sequence). The CDR3 protein is CASSRPPADTRPDEQFF.